Listed below are T cell receptor beta chains from one sample, sequenced in a study of CD8+ T cells in alopecia areata. Repertoires were generated with immunoSEQ multiplex PCR, while TCRdb's copy carries only in-frame clones and drops some. The sample carries about 200,000 clones, roughly three fifths recorded once. The specimen comprised CD4+ T cells sorted from blood, sampled at week 4, from a patient treated with tofacitinib. These receptors all come from a human donor with alopecia areata. Both conserved end residues are part of each CDR3. A D gene is named only where the DNA matches it firmly. Clone size appears in some rows only: once, few, many, or a class for an expanded clone.

cdr3_length | j_call | d_call | clone_size | v_call | cdr3_aa | cdr3_nt
14 | TRBJ1-1 | NA | few | TRBV29-1 | CSVVILQGSTEAFF | TGCAGCGTTGTAATCCTGCAGGGGAGCACTGAAGCTTTCTTT
14 | TRBJ1-1 | NA | NA | TRBV29-1 | CSVEQSTVNTEAFF | TGCAGCGTTGAACAAAGTACCGTGAACACTGAAGCTTTCTTT
13 | TRBJ1-2 | NA | NA | TRBV6-1 | CASSEEVDYGYTF | TGTGCCAGCAGTGAAGAGGTTGACTATGGCTACACCTTC
13 | TRBJ1-6 | NA | NA | TRBV5-1 | CASSLEYNSPLHF | TGCGCCAGCAGCTTGGAGTACAATTCACCCCTCCACTTT
15 | TRBJ2-1 | TRBD2 | few | TRBV5-8 | CASSPGTSGYNEQFF | TGTGCCAGCAGCCCCGGGACTAGCGGATACAATGAGCAGTTCTTC
12 | TRBJ1-1 | NA | once | TRBV7-3 | CASSPGAGEAFF | TGTGCCAGCAGCCCTGGGGCGGGTGAAGCTTTCTTT
15 | TRBJ2-5 | TRBD1 | NA | TRBV25-1 | CASSLRQGAGETQYF | TGTGCCAGCAGTCTCAGGCAGGGGGCAGGAGAGACCCAGTACTTC
14 | TRBJ1-2 | NA | NA | TRBV30 | CAWSVRRSRYGYTF | TGTGCCTGGAGTGTAAGACGGTCTCGCTATGGCTACACCTTC
14 | TRBJ2-7 | NA | NA | TRBV2 | CASNLQGRRDEQYF | TGTGCCAGCAACCTTCAGGGAAGGAGGGACGAGCAGTACTTC
11 | TRBJ1-2 | NA | NA | TRBV30 | CAWSSNYGYTF | TGTGCCTGGTCGTCGAACTATGGCTACACCTTC
15 | TRBJ1-5 | NA | NA | TRBV19 | CASSIRSPNNQPQHF | TGTGCCAGTAGTATTCGATCACCGAACAATCAGCCCCAGCATTTT
12 | TRBJ1-5 | NA | NA | TRBV7-2 | CASSWGEQPQHF | TGTGCCAGCAGCTGGGGCGAACAGCCCCAGCATTTT
14 | TRBJ2-2 | TRBD2 | NA | TRBV29-1 | CSGSSGGATGELFF | TGCAGCGGTTCGAGCGGGGGGGCAACCGGGGAGCTGTTTTTT
15 | TRBJ1-2 | TRBD1 | NA | TRBV27 | CASSLGQGAGYGYTF | TGTGCCAGCAGTTTAGGTCAGGGGGCGGGATATGGCTACACCTTC
11 | TRBJ1-1 | NA | NA | TRBV29-1 | CSVRVGAEAFF | TGCAGCGTTAGAGTAGGGGCTGAAGCTTTCTTT
13 | TRBJ1-2 | NA | NA | TRBV9 | CASSVEVRGGYTF | TGTGCCAGCAGCGTTGAGGTCCGCGGGGGCTACACCTTC
15 | TRBJ1-1 | NA | few | TRBV7-9 | CASSPVADRSPEAFF | TGTGCCAGCAGCCCTGTGGCCGACAGATCCCCTGAAGCTTTCTTT